This note documents a single T cell receptor beta chain sequence. The target antigen is unknown. The data derive from a study of a mutant IDH1 vaccine in newly diagnosed glioma. As for the study in general: Beforehand, treatment had been radiotherapy, temozolomide, or both; the majority received both. Visit V13 took place at week 47, and visit V12 happened at week 35. Findings and limits, study-wide: Seemingly, pseudoprogression had no relation to changes in the top peripheral T cell clonotypes.

Some clones are missing from TCRdb's copy, which holds only in-frame ones; the method was immunoSEQ multiplex PCR. Of about 94,000 clones listed, roughly nine tenths are singletons. Time point described: week 47, end of study. Topical imiquimod was applied with each vaccine dose, which held 300 ug of mutant IDH1 20-mer peptide. Patients came in for eight vaccinations, in weeks 1, 3, 5, 7, 11, 15, 19 and 23. This material consisted of PBMCs, taken from a glioma patient whose treatment included an IDH1 peptide vaccine. The TCR was taken from a woman aged 45-65 years with glioma.

CDR3 region: CASLGTGDYEQYF. CDR3 DNA: TGTGCCAGTCTCGGGACAGGGGACTACGAGCAGTACTTC. The chain links TRBV19 to TRBJ2-5; 10 bases map to TRBD1. TRBJ2-7 matches the DNA end more closely, so the J call is doubtful. Germline values: CDR1 LNHDA, CDR2 SQIVND (reference sequence). The CDR3 covers 13 residues.